One and the same sample provided the 8 T cell receptor beta chains below, sequenced in a study of blood T cell repertoires in COVID-19. Measured with immunoSEQ multiplex PCR; TCRdb has only the in-frame clones, and not every one. The sample carries a few hundred thousand clones, around nine tenths recorded once. The sample consisted of peripheral blood. Source of these receptors: a woman in her 70s with active or convalescent COVID-19.

A word on this clone: Different DNA sequences within this sample yield the same CDR3. The rearrangement joins TRBV5-1 to TRBJ1-6, with D maybe TRBD1 (5 bases). The germline V gene encodes CDR1 SGHRS and CDR2 YFSETQ. Trimming cost V 0 bases and J 6 bases, with 7 bases left between them. The CDR3 length is 14 residues. The CDR3 region has the DNA TGCGCCAGCAGCTTGGGACAGATTAATTCACCCCTCCACTTT. Protein: CASSLGQINSPLHF. Complete variable domain (other parts from reference TRBV5-1 and TRBJ1-6): KAGVTQTPRYLIKTRGQQVTLSCSPISGHRSVSWYQQTPGQGLQFLFEYFSETQRNKGNFPGRFSGRQFSNSRSEMNVSTLELGDSALYLCASSLGQINSPLHFGNGTRLTVT.

The rearrangement links TRBV6-5 to TRBJ2-6; TRBD2 aligns across 7 bases. The length of the CDR3 is 15 residues. The junction had 3 bases not matched to a gene; V was cut back by 5 bases and J by 2 bases. In germline, CDR1 is MNHEY, CDR2 SVGAGI. CDR3: CASSTGRAGANVLTF. CDR3 DNA: TGTGCCAGCAGTACGGGGAGGGCTGGGGCCAACGTCCTGACTTTC.

The genes are TRBV5-1 and TRBJ2-1; TRBD1 matches at 9 bases. J lost 6 bases, V lost 0 bases, and 1 base had no gene match. CDR1 is SGHRS, CDR2 YFSETQ, per germline. The CDR3 has 14 amino acids. The CDR3 is CASSLGTGVNEQFF. DNA for the CDR3: TGCGCCAGCAGCTTGGGGACAGGGGTCAATGAGCAGTTCTTC.

The J gene is TRBJ1-1, the V gene TRBV5-6; no reliable D call. Trimming took 0 bases from V and 4 from J, leaving 7 bases between them. The CDR3 contains 13 residues. Germline values: CDR1 SGHDT, CDR2 YYEEEE. The CDR3 sequence: CASSLVGPTEAFF. The CDR3 coding sequence is TGTGCCAGCAGCTTGGTGGGCCCCACTGAAGCTTTCTTT.

This chain connects TRBV7-9 to TRBJ2-5; a possible D gene is TRBD2 (6 bases). The length of the CDR3 is 14 residues. Between the trimmed V and J ends, which lost 5 bases and 0 bases, there was a span of 10 bases. Germline V lookup: CDR1 SEHNR, CDR2 FQNEAQ (reference sequence). The DNA for the CDR3 is TGTGCCAGCAGCGGAGGGACTTACCAAGAGACCCAGTACTTC. As protein: CASSGGTYQETQYF.

The V gene is TRBV9, the J gene TRBJ1-6; D may be TRBD1 (6 bases). The CDR3 contains 15 residues. V was pared by 2 bases and J by 10 bases, with 16 bases between. The germline CDR1 and CDR2 sequences are SGDLS and YYNGEE. This chain's CDR3 is CASSVRQADSSPLHF. The CDR3 DNA is TGTGCCAGCAGCGTGCGACAGGCCGACAGCTCACCCCTCCACTTT.

The chain has TRBV2 and TRBJ2-5; D ambiguous. Germline V CDR1 and CDR2: SNHLY, FYNNEI. The V end lost 4 bases, the J end lost 1 base, and 4 bases lay between the germline ends. This CDR3 contains 12 residues. The CDR3 sequence: CASSGPQETQYF. CDR3 nucleotide sequence: TGTGCCAGCAGTGGGCCCCAAGAGACCCAGTACTTC.

This chain's CDR3 is CSVSTGGFTEAFF. Here the CDR3 DNA reads TGCAGCGTCTCGACAGGGGGCTTCACTGAAGCTTTCTTT. The chain uses TRBV29-1 and TRBJ1-1; 10 bases align to TRBD1. The junction had 5 bases not matched to a gene; V was cut back by 6 bases and J by 4 bases. The germline CDR1 and CDR2 sequences are SQVTM and ANQGSEA. The CDR3 covers 13 residues.